The 9 T cell receptor beta chains below all came from one sample that was sequenced in a study of vaccination and CD4 T cells after COVID-19. No antigen has been identified for these receptors. With the Oncomine TCR Beta short-read assay, DNA from cultured CD4+ T cells was sequenced. MiXCR, applied by TCRdb to the PCR reads, yields one record per CDR3 protein. The data contain 20,000 to 25,000 distinct CDR3 sequences, roughly 52% of them singletons. Treatment described: approximately 11-day PBMC culture with coronavirus spike peptide pools or control peptides (ViraFEST assay). Sequenced material: CD4+ T cells from blood, cultured in vitro. The receptors originated from a human donor who had recovered from COVID-19.

This chain connects TRBV12-3 or TRBV12-4 to TRBJ2-2; 7 bases are shared with TRBD2. This CDR3 contains 13 residues. The V and J ends lost 6 bases and 6 bases, in that order; junction bases with no gene match: 4. CDR3 sequence reads: CASSVTSPGELFF. The CDR3 DNA sequence: TGTGCCAGCAGCGTGACTAGCCCCGGGGAGCTGTTTTTT.

The chain employs TRBV11-1 and TRBJ2-6; 8 positions agree with TRBD2. V dropped 0 bases and J dropped 11; count of bases not matched to a gene: 9. Germline V gives CDR1 SGHAT, CDR2 FQDESV (reference sequence). The CDR3 totals 16 residues. As DNA, the CDR3 is TGTGCCAGCAGCTTAGCAGAGCTAGCGGGTGTAGACGTCCTGACTTTC. This encodes CASSLAELAGVDVLTF.

This chain joins TRBV11-3 and TRBJ1-4; no definite D call. With 0 bases removed from V and 7 bases from J, the gap between germline ends came to 18 bases. This CDR3 has 17 residues. Per the germline V gene, CDR1 is SGHNT and CDR2 is YENEEA. The CDR3 region has the DNA TGTGCCAGCAGCTTAGATCGCTGGCCCTCGGTGGGTGAAAAACTGTTTTTT. It translates to CASSLDRWPSVGEKLFF.

The chain links TRBV7-6 to TRBJ2-1; 10 bases are a match to TRBD2. V was pared by 0 bases and J by 7 bases, with 6 bases of the junction left unmatched. The CDR3 covers 16 residues. Germline V CDR1 and CDR2: SGHVS, FNYEAQ. The CDR3 region is CASSLAASGSRNEQFF. The CDR3, as DNA: TGTGCCAGCAGCTTAGCTGCTAGCGGGAGTAGAAATGAGCAGTTCTTC.

The V call is TRBV20-1, the J call TRBJ1-1; the match to TRBD1 covers 9 bases. Germline V gives CDR1 DFQATT, CDR2 SNEGSKA (reference sequence). The CDR3 has 15 residues. V gave up 1 base and J gave up 5 bases; unmatched junction bases: 8. DNA for the CDR3: TGCAGTGCTAGAGTACCACTACAGGGGGCTACTGAAGCTTTCTTT. The encoded protein is CSARVPLQGATEAFF.

This chain joins TRBV5-1 and TRBJ2-7; TRBD1 is a possible D gene (5 bases). Germline values: CDR1 SGHRS, CDR2 YFSETQ. Trimming stripped 0 bases from V and 2 bases from J, with 15 bases between. CDR3 size: 16 residues. CDR3 sequence reads: CASSLVLGQKAYEQYF. Here the CDR3 DNA reads TGCGCCAGCAGCTTGGTCTTGGGGCAGAAAGCCTACGAGCAGTACTTC.

This clonotype was detected a few times. The rearrangement joins TRBV28 to TRBJ1-5, with 9 nucleotides matching TRBD1. Losses at the gene ends were 2 bases for V and 0 bases for J; bases not matched to a gene: 5. The CDR3 has 17 amino acids. CDR1 and CDR2 from the germline V gene are MDHEN and SYDVKM. The DNA of the CDR3 is TGTGCCAGCAGTTTAGACAGGGGGTCCGATAGCAATCAGCCCCAGCATTTT. This translates into CASSLDRGSDSNQPQHF.

The rearrangement uses TRBV20-1 and TRBJ1-5; 9 bases fit TRBD1. The CDR3 totals 16 residues. CDR1 is DFQATT, CDR2 SNEGSKA, per germline (reference sequence). Unmatched junction bases numbered 5, after V lost 0 bases and J lost 2 bases. The CDR3 bases are TGCAGTGCTAGAGAAATGGGACAGGGCGGCAATCAGCCCCAGCATTTT. It is translated as CSAREMGQGGNQPQHF.

The V call is TRBV7-9, the J call TRBJ1-3, with D uncertain. CDR1 is SEHNR and CDR2 is FQNEAQ in the germline V gene (reference sequence). The CDR3 has 15 residues. Trimming removed 2 bases at V and 4 bases at J, with 12 bases between. The CDR3 DNA reads as TGTGCCAGCAGCTTATCCTCGACCGGGGGAAACACCATATATTTT. It encodes CASSLSSTGGNTIYF.